A selection of T cell receptor beta chains follows, all from one sample in a study of OX40 agonist ivuxolimab in advanced cancers. The repertoire was sequenced with immunoSEQ multiplex PCR; TCRdb's copy has only in-frame clones and lacks some. The sample shows 60,000 or so clones, 85% to 90% of them seen only once. The sample here was CD4+ or CD8+ T cells sorted from blood, taken in a trial of the OX40 agonist ivuxolimab. All receptors derive from an adult with an advanced solid tumor such as melanoma, head and neck, liver or kidney cancer. The conserved cysteine and the conserved F or W are not part of the CDR3 here. Not every row has a clone size; where given, it reads once, few, many or a size class.

j_gene | v_gene | abundance | CDR3aa
TRBJ2-3 | TRBV11-2 | . | ASSLGPQGSDTQY
TRBJ1-2 | TRBV29-1 | . | SVASRTNYGYT
TRBJ2-5 | TRBV5-6 | . | AMVGGGASETQY
TRBJ1-3 | TRBV18 | . | ASSPRRGQVGNTIY
TRBJ2-7 | TRBV4-1 | . | ASSQRLGDSEGVPYEQY
TRBJ2-5 | TRBV5-1 | . | ASSPSPGRHETQY
TRBJ2-3 | TRBV2 | . | ASIRGTVSTDTQY
TRBJ1-6 | TRBV13 | . | ASSSPGPSGDSPLH
TRBJ2-6 | TRBV30 | . | AWSPTLRGGGANVLT
TRBJ2-3 | TRBV7-8 | . | ASSWGSGGSTDTQY
TRBJ2-1 | TRBV18 | . | ASSPAGRDRAF
TRBJ1-2 | TRBV29-1 | . | SVEDLAGNYGYT
TRBJ1-1 | TRBV7-8 | . | ASSLHGGTF
TRBJ1-1 | TRBV5-4 | few | ASSGQANRNTEAF
TRBJ2-1 | TRBV10-3 | . | AISESQGQGTNNEQF
TRBJ2-7 | TRBV10-3 | . | AISGAVRGEQY
TRBJ2-1 | TRBV2 | . | ASWDRDRGPLTYNEQF
TRBJ1-6 | TRBV11-2 | . | ASSQGQGRNSPLH
TRBJ2-3 | TRBV5-1 | . | ASSSTTPSTDTQY
TRBJ2-6 | TRBV5-5 | . | ASSMRVAGANVLT
TRBJ2-7 | TRBV18 | . | ASSPSMGSSYEQY
TRBJ1-6 | TRBV11-2 | . | ASSPRQPGSYNSPLH